This T cell receptor (beta chain) was sequenced during a study of shared clonotypes between healthy human individuals. Study-wide results and caveats: Non-shared clonotypes had lower generation probabilities than those shared by all four donors. Relative to memory subsets, naive subsets generally showed larger estimated richness.

Germline values: CDR1 MGHRA, CDR2 YSYEKL. There are 15 residues in the CDR3. Trimming removed 6 bases from V and 0 bases from J, with 13 bases in between. This table comes from immunoSEQ multiplex PCR, and its TCRdb copy is limited to in-frame clones, with some not included. The sample yields 950,000 to 1,100,000 clones, about 80% seen once. Donation came from healthy HIV-negative adults that had no recent acute infections or vaccinations. The authors divided CD4+ cells into CD45RA+ naive and CD45RA-negative memory subsets. Comment on this clone: Its antigen is unidentified.

Sequencing used memory CD4+ T cells sorted from blood. As for subset: CD45RA-negative fraction. V gene TRBV4-1 combines with J gene TRBJ2-3; no definite D call. This receptor was taken from a man between 18 and 35 years old in good health. CDR3 DNA sequence: TGCGCCAGCAGTTCCCAACTGCTTAGCACAGATACGCAGTATTTT. The encoded protein is CASSSQLLSTDTQYF.